This TCR beta chain is from a study of blood T cells in healthy people across ages (dated by TCRdb to the mid-2010s). Regarding the study in general: Template switching captured roughly one uniquely barcoded TCR beta cDNA molecule per two T cells in model experiments. Using the same blood draw, the study looked at two additional independent replicas of 1 million unique cDNA reads for two donors, one aged 18 to 30 and the other aged 80 or older. The donors were split into four age groups: young (average about 15 years), middle-aged (39), aged (about 56) and long-lived (approximately 89). Age-related changes in TCR beta repertoire diversity were measured in the study by deep sequencing normalized with unique cDNA molecular identifiers. To avoid experimental bias, donors of different ages were distributed randomly across sequencing lanes. The paper as a whole reports these results and caveats: Estimates of total diversity from one million sequenced T cells were regarded as lower bounds and underestimates. There was a strong correlation between observed TCR beta diversity and the percentage of naive T cells measured by flow cytometry. Compared with the aged group, the long-lived group had more naive CD4+ T cells, fewer expanded clones and increased TCR diversity, a pattern suggesting age selection. Because donor CMV infection status was unknown, age-related changes in expanded clonotypes were potentially confounded. Since profiling was done on bulk unsorted PBMCs, naive and antigen-experienced compartments could not be conclusively compared. Observed TCR beta diversity per million T cells fell roughly linearly with age, and a significant reduction was already apparent by age around 36.

V drops 2 bases and J drops 5 bases, leaving 13 bases in between. Reading from cysteine to phenylalanine, the CDR3 counts 15 amino acids. Of all the DNA, just the CDR3 is kept, 45 bases in frame from base 1. CDR1 and CDR2, per the germline V gene, are SGHTA and FQGTGA. The donors were 40 or so Caucasian individuals from Russia, aged roughly 6 to 100 years, who were systemically healthy. Each donor gave approximately 9.3 milliliters of peripheral blood, collected into EDTA-treated Vacutainer tubes. Ficoll-Paque density-gradient centrifugation was used to isolate PBMCs, with at least 7 million obtained per sample. Trizol reagent was used to extract total RNA from PBMCs, with at least 5.5 micrograms per sample. Naive CD45RAhigh/CD27high T cell percentages were measured by flow cytometry on a PBMC aliquot from every donor. A note on this clonotype: It has no known antigen specificity. Per-base qualities were not stored, and no clone one base away is much larger.

Libraries were built with 5' RACE. TCRdb names Illumina HiSeq 2500 as the instrument used. A second PCR of roughly 7 to 11 cycles was performed with a sample-barcoded 5' primer and a J-beta primer mix. A template-switch 5' adaptor carrying 12 random nucleotides introduced a unique molecular identifier onto each TCR beta cDNA molecule. Each sample yielded at least 3 million CDR3-containing paired-end reads. The Mint cDNA synthesis kit, primed by a TRBC-specific oligonucleotide, was used to synthesize first-strand cDNA from all RNA. All cDNA was treated with uracil-DNA glycosylase and then went through a first 18-cycle PCR with the universal primers M1SS and BC2_uni_R. In the original analysis: For normalization, 1 million high-quality reads were randomly selected from each sample, with every read carrying a distinct molecular identifier. Reads with shared molecular identifiers were discarded instead of being binned into consensus sequences. MiTCR, run with a Q25 quality threshold and the strictest error-elimination algorithm, handled CDR3 identification, clonotype clustering and error correction. A nonparametric unseen species model with Euler transformation was used to estimate a lower bound on total TCR beta diversity. The raw public reads went through TCRdb reprocessing: fastp at Q25, MiXCR clone calling, in-frame beta chains kept. One record per CDR3 amino acid sequence lists the most common genes and DNA. The V and J calls here are based on TCRdb, not the publication. The sample table contains around 800,000 distinct CDR3 sequences; only one count was recorded for about half of them. About a sixth of the sample belongs to the ten largest clones.

The receptor's source is a man at least 80 years old in good health. The sample consisted of blood. The chain is encoded by TRBV7-3 joined to TRBJ2-1; the D segment is perhaps TRBD1 or TRBD2, each sharing 5 matched bases. The bases are TGTGCCAGCAGCTTATTCGGGGCCGGGAACAATGAGCAGTTCTTC. It encodes CASSLFGAGNNEQFF.